The T cell receptor beta chain under discussion was sequenced for a study of cytomegalovirus exposure and HLA in healthy donors. The overall study: Findings of an earlier analysis included about 120 million unique TCR beta sequences from some 180 million T cells.

V dropped 5 bases and J dropped 0; count of bases not matched to a gene: 5. Germline CDR1 reads SNHLY; CDR2 reads FYNNEI. CDR3 length: 15 amino acids. Of note for this clone: Its antigen is currently unknown.

This PCR relied on a set of 60 Vbeta primers and 13 Jbeta primers. TCRdb keeps only in-frame clones here, not all; method: immunoSEQ multiplex PCR. The data contain 90,000 to 150,000 clones, about 70% of them singletons. Study results and caveats: The authors assumed roughly uniform sequencing depth across donors for presence/absence analyses.

Specimen: PBMCs. The receptor comes from a woman aged 40 to 50 in good health and CMV-seronegative. J is TRBJ2-3 and V is TRBV2; 7 bases agree with TRBD2. CDR3 bases: TGTGCCAGCAGTACGGGACTACCAAGCACAGATACGCAGTATTTT. This sequence encodes CASSTGLPSTDTQYF.